Below, one T cell receptor (beta chain) is given with its context. In this sample, this clone turned up a few times. The antigen it binds to is not known. Per-base quality was not reported, and no clone a single base away is much larger than it. The donors belonged to the validation cohort of over a hundred subjects, which was separate from the roughly 700-subject first cohort. The receptor library was made with the immunoSEQ multiplex PCR assay. Under the source paper's analysis protocol: A statistical classification framework was built to diagnose cytomegalovirus status from the catalog of TCR beta chain sequences. Here the immuneACCESS table is served through TCRdb, limited to in-frame sequences with V and J called. Missing clones are a known gap in these copies; in checked studies unresolved V genes cover under half, and the rest lacks a known reason. For V, J and clone size, that table is used; D and trimming come from the DNA. The sample records 100,000 to 150,000 clones, just under 95% of which are singletons. The ten top clones hold 1% to 1.5% of the sample.

V and J are trimmed by 0 bases and 2 bases, and the gene matches miss 2 bases of the junction. Including cysteine and phenylalanine, the CDR3 has 16 amino acids. CDR3 DNA only is kept here, 48 bases in frame from base 1. Taken from the germline V gene, the CDR1 and CDR2 loops are KGHSH and LQKENI. The data are from a study of cytomegalovirus exposure and HLA in healthy donors (dated 2017 in TCRdb). Notes on the research overall: According to a later analysis, the 120 validation repertoires were produced on the same platform as the roughly 700 repertoires of the first cohort. The aim of the study was to test whether cataloging public T cell receptors could identify signatures of past pathogen exposure. In addition to the first cohort of 500 to 850 subjects, a separate validation cohort of about 120 different subjects was used. The study combined high-throughput TCR immunosequencing, statistical association of individual TCRs with disease status, and machine learning to predict cytomegalovirus infection status. Results and caveats for the whole study, not just this receptor: In both the original and validation cohorts, the classifier was reported to diagnose cytomegalovirus status with high specificity and sensitivity. In vitro tests confirmed that a few of the cytomegalovirus-associated TCR beta chains recognize cytomegalovirus antigens. A total of about 180 TCR beta chains were listed by the study as associated with cytomegalovirus. Across donors, most TCR sequences were observed very rarely, whereas some public TCRs were present in many individuals. A later analysis had no HLA typing for the validation cohort, so co-occurrence there was scored across all 110 or so repertoires. Of the cluster scores, 85% to 95% were above 0 in a later analysis, which found that TCRs clustered in the first cohort also tended to co-occur in the 120 or so validation repertoires. It was suggested by the authors that the approach could potentially be generalized to other disease states and immunological phenotypes.

This clonotype originated in a woman between 18 and 29 years old in good health and CMV-seronegative. Sequences were obtained from PBMCs. The receptor chain draws on TRBV18 and TRBJ2-1, and 9 junction bases match TRBD2. The nucleotide sequence is given as TGTGCCAGCTCACCACCAGCGGGGGGCACCTACAATGAGCAGTTCTTC. Translated, it gives CASSPPAGGTYNEQFF.